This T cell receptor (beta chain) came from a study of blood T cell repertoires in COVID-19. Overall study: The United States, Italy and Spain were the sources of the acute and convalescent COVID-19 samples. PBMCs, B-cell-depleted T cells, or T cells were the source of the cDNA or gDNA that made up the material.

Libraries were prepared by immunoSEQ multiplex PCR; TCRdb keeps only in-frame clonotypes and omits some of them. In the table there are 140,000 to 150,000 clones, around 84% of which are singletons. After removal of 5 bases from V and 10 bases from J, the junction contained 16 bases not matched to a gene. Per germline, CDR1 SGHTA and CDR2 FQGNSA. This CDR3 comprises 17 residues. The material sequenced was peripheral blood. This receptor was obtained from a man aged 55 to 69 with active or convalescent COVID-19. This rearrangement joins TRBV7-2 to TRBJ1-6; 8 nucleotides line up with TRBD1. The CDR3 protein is CASSPRPPQGAGSPLHF. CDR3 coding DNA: TGTGCCAGCAGCCCCCGACCCCCGCAGGGGGCAGGGTCACCCCTCCACTTT.